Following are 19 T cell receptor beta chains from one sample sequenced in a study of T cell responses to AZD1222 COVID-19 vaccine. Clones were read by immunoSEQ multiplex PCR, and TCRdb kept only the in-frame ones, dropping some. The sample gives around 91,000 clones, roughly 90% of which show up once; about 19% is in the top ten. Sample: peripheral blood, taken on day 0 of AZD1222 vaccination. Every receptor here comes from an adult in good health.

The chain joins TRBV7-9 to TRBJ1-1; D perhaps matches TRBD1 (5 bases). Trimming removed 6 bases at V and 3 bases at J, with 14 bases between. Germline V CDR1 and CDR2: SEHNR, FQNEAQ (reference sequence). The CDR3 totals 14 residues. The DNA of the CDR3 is TGTGCCAGCAGTCCTTGGGGGATTGACACTGAAGCTTTCTTT. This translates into CASSPWGIDTEAFF.

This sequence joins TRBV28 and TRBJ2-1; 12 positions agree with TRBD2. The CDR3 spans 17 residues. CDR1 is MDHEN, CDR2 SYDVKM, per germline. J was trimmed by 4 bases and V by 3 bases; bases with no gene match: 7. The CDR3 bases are TGTGCCAGCAGTTTCGGAGCAGGACTAGCGGGGTACAATGAGCAGTTCTTC. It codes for CASSFGAGLAGYNEQFF.

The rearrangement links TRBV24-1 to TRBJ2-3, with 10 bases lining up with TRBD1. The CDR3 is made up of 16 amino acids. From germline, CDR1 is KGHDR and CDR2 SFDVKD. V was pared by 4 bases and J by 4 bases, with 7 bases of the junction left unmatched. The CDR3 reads CATSDLGDRGSDTQYF. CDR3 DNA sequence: TGTGCCACCAGTGACTTGGGGGACAGGGGATCAGATACGCAGTATTTT.

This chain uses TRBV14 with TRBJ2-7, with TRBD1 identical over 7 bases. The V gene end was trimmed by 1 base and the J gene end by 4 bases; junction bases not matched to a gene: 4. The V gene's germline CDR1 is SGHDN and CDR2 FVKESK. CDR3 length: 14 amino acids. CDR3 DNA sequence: TGTGCCAGCAGCCAAGCACAGGGGCTGTACGAGCAGTACTTC. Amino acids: CASSQAQGLYEQYF.

CDR3 residues: CASSLTSGGSLSYEQYF. The CDR3 nucleotides are TGCGCCAGCAGCCTGACTAGCGGGGGGTCATTATCCTACGAGCAGTACTTC. J is TRBJ2-7 and V is TRBV4-1, with 13 positions matching TRBD2. Germline CDR1 MGHRA, CDR2 YSYEKL. The CDR3 is 17 residues long. The V gene end was trimmed by 4 bases and the J gene end by 1 base; junction bases not matched to a gene: 7.

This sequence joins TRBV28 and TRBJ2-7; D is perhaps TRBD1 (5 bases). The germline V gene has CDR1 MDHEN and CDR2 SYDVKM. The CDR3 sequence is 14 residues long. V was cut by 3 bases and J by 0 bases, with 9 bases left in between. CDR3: CASSLGQPSYEQYF. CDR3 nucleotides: TGTGCCAGCAGTTTGGGGCAGCCCTCCTACGAGCAGTACTTC.

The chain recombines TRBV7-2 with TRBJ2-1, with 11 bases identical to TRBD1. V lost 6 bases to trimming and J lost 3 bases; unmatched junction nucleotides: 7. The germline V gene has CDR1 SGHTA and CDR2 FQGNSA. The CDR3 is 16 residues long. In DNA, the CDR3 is TGTGCCAGCAGTCCCTCCGGGACAGGGGGCTACAATGAGCAGTTCTTC. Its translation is CASSPSGTGGYNEQFF. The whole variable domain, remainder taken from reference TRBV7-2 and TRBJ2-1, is GAGVSQSPSNKVTEKGKDVELRCDPISGHTALYWYRQSLGQGLEFLIYFQGNSAPDKSGLPSDRFSAERTGGSVSTLTIQRTQQEDSAVYLCASSPSGTGGYNEQFFGPGTRLTVL.

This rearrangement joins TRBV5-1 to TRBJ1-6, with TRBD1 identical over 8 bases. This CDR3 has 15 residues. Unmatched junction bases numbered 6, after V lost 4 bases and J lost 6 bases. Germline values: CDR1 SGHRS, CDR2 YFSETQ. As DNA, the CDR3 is TGCGCCAGCAGCATCGGACAGGGCGGTAATTCACCCCTCCACTTT. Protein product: CASSIGQGGNSPLHF.

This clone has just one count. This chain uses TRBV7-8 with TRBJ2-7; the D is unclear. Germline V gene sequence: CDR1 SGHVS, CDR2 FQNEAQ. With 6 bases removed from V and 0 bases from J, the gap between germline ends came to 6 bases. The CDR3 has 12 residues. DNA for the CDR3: TGTGCCAGCAGTCGGATCTCCTACGAGCAGTACTTC. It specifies CASSRISYEQYF.

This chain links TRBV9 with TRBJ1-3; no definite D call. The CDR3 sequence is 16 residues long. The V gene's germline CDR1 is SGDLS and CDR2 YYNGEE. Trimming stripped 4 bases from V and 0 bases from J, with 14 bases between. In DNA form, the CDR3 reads TGTGCCAGCAGCCCCCAAGAATTCCTCTCTGGAAACACCATATATTTT. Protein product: CASSPQEFLSGNTIYF.

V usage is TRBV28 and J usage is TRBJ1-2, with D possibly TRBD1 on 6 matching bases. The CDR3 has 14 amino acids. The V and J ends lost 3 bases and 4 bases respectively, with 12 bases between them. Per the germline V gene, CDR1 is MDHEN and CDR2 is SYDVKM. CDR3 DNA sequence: TGTGCCAGCAGTTTTGGACAGACCTTCTATGGCTACACCTTC. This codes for CASSFGQTFYGYTF.

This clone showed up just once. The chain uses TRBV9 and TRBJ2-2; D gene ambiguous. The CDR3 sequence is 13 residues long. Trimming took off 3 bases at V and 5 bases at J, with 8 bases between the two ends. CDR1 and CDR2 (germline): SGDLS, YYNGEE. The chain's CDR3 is CASSAWETGELFF. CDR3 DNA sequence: TGTGCCAGCAGCGCCTGGGAAACCGGGGAGCTGTTTTTT.

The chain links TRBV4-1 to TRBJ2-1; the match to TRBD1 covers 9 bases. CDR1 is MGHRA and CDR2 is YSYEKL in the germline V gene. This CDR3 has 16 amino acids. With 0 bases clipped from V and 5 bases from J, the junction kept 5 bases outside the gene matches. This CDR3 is CASSQDQGQGNNEQFF. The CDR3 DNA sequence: TGCGCCAGCAGCCAAGATCAGGGACAGGGAAACAATGAGCAGTTCTTC.

CDR3 region: CASSYETEQPQHF. The CDR3 coding sequence is TGTGCCAGCAGTTACGAAACGGAACAGCCCCAGCATTTT. The rearrangement uses TRBV12-3 or TRBV12-4 and TRBJ1-5; D not resolved. Trimming pared 4 bases from V and 7 bases from J, leaving 11 bases between. The CDR3 covers 13 residues.

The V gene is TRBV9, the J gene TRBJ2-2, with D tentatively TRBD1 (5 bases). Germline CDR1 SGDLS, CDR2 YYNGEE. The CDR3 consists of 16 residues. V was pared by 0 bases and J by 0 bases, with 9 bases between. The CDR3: CASSVVQVPNTGELFF. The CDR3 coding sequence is TGTGCCAGCAGCGTAGTACAGGTCCCGAACACCGGGGAGCTGTTTTTT.

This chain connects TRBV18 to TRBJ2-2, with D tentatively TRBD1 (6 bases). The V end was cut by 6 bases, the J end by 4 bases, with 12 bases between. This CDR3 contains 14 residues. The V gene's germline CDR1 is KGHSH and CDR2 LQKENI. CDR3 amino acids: CASSLNRATGELFF. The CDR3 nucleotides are TGTGCCAGCTCGCTTAACAGGGCCACCGGGGAGCTGTTTTTT.

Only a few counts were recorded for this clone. The CDR3 here is CASSLTGRRDEQYF. The CDR3 DNA follows: TGTGCCAGCAGCTTAACGGGAAGGCGCGACGAGCAGTACTTC. The chain combines TRBV7-3 with TRBJ2-7; D call uncertain. The CDR3 runs to 14 residues. The V end lost 0 bases, the J end lost 5 bases, and 11 bases lay between the germline ends. Looked up from germline, CDR1 is SGHTA and CDR2 is FQGTGA.

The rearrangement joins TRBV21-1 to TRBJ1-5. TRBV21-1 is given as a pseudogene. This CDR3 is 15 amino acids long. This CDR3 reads CASSKDEVWNQPQHF. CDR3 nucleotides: TGTGCCAGCAGCAAAGATGAAGTTTGGAATCAGCCCCAGCATTTT.

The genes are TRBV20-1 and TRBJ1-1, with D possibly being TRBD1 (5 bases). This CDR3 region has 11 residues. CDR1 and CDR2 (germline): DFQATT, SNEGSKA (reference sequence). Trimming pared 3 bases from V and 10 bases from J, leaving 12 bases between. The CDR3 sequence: CSARGPGAAFF. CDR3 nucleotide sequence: TGCAGTGCTAGGGGGCCTGGGGCAGCTTTCTTT.